This passage covers 12 T cell receptor beta chains from one sample sequenced in a study of T cells in Graves' hyperthyroidism and ophthalmopathy. It was RNA transcripts that yielded the amplified TCR beta CDR3 regions. The TCR CDR3 first-round RT-PCR relied on the HTBI primer set. TCRdb passed the multiplex PCR reads through MiXCR, listing each CDR3 protein once. The sample lists about 640,000 distinct CDR3 sequences, about a fifth seen once, with about 35% in the top ten. The material sequenced was blood. Receptors originate from a man younger than 45 with Graves' ophthalmopathy.

V and J are TRBV20-1 and TRBJ2-4; weak D call: TRBD1 (6 bases). The CDR3 has 19 residues. Deletions cut 0 bases from V and 5 bases from J, with 26 bases between. CDR1 DFQATT and CDR2 SNEGSKA come from the germline V gene (reference sequence). DNA of the CDR3: TGCAGTGCTAGAGATTGGGCCAGGGGCCTTGGAGCTGGAGAAAACATTCAGTACTTC. It is translated as CSARDWARGLGAGENIQYF.

The table lists this clonotype with many counts. V gene TRBV11-2 combines with J gene TRBJ2-3; the D gene is possibly TRBD2 (6 bases). There are 14 residues in the CDR3. V was shortened by 0 bases and J by 2 bases, with 6 bases between the two germline ends. Germline lookup yields CDR1 SGHAT and CDR2 FQNNGV. The CDR3 sequence: CASSLEDYTDTQYF. CDR3 nucleotide sequence: TGTGCCAGCAGCTTAGAGGACTACACAGATACGCAGTATTTT.

This chain joins TRBV6-1 and TRBJ1-5; 7 bases agree with TRBD1. Germline assignment: CDR1 MNHNS and CDR2 SASEGT. The CDR3 loop spans 20 amino acids. Germline trimming cut 7 bases from V and 0 bases from J; bases unmatched to any gene: 21. The CDR3 DNA sequence: TGTGCCAGCATCTCAGGGGGTCCCTGGACTAAGCAATATAGCAATCAGCCCCAGCATTTT. Translation gives CASISGGPWTKQYSNQPQHF.

This clonotype was observed once. This sequence joins TRBV20-1 and TRBJ2-1; 8 bases are shared with TRBD2. The CDR3 has 13 residues. J gave up 8 bases and V 6 bases, and 9 bases lay outside the gene matches. Germline CDR1 reads DFQATT; CDR2 reads SNEGSKA (reference sequence). The CDR3 reads CSAGSSGSDEQFF. The CDR3 DNA sequence: TGCAGTGCCGGATCCAGCGGGAGTGATGAGCAGTTCTTC.

The chain recombines TRBV6-1 with TRBJ2-5, with 9 positions matching TRBD1. With V trimmed by 6 bases and J by 3 bases, 5 bases remained unmatched. The CDR3 extends over 14 amino acids. Germline assignment: CDR1 MNHNS and CDR2 SASEGT. CDR3 region: CASRGTGTKETQYF. The CDR3 nucleotides read TGTGCCAGCAGGGGGACAGGGACTAAAGAGACCCAGTACTTC.

Ten or more counts support this clonotype. This sequence joins TRBV28 and TRBJ2-1, with 8 bases identical to TRBD1. V dropped 5 bases and J dropped 5; count of bases not matched to a gene: 5. The CDR3 is 14 residues long. Germline loops: CDR1 MDHEN, CDR2 SYDVKM. The CDR3 DNA reads TGTGCCAGCAGTCTCCTGGACAGGGACAATGAGCAGTTCTTC. Translated: CASSLLDRDNEQFF.

This chain uses TRBV7-3 with TRBJ2-7; TRBD2 agrees at 9 bases. The CDR3 has 18 amino acids. Unmatched junction bases numbered 9, after V lost 0 bases and J lost 0 bases. The germline V gene has CDR1 SGHTA and CDR2 FQGTGA. The CDR3 DNA reads as TGTGCCAGCAGCTTAACCCCCCCGACTAGCGGAAACTCCTACGAGCAGTACTTC. It is translated as CASSLTPPTSGNSYEQYF.

This clonotype was recorded many times. The gene calls are TRBV7-3 and TRBJ2-7, with 7 bases aligning to TRBD2. Per germline, CDR1 SGHTA and CDR2 FQGTGA. The trim removed 5 bases at V and 0 bases at J, leaving 16 bases unmatched. CDR3 length: 18 amino acids. The CDR3 here is CASSDLKPLASFSYEQYF. Here the CDR3 DNA reads TGTGCCAGCAGCGACCTCAAACCACTAGCGTCGTTCTCCTACGAGCAGTACTTC.

The chain employs TRBV4-2 and TRBJ2-2; 7 nucleotides agree with TRBD2. CDR3 length: 18 amino acids. Germline trimming cut 4 bases from V and 1 base from J; bases unmatched to any gene: 12. Germline V gene data show CDR1 as LGHNA and CDR2 as YNFKEQ. In DNA form, the CDR3 reads TGTGCCAGCAGCCCCACAAACTCTGCTAGCGGGAACACCGGGGAGCTGTTTTTT. Protein sequence: CASSPTNSASGNTGELFF.

The J gene is TRBJ2-7, the V gene TRBV7-9, with D perhaps TRBD1 (5 bases). The CDR3 has 15 amino acids. Germline CDR1 SEHNR, CDR2 FQNEAQ (reference sequence). V lost 5 bases and J 1 base, leaving 15 bases between the germline ends. The chain's CDR3 is CASSEASQGSYEQYF. For the CDR3, the DNA is TGTGCCAGCAGCGAAGCGAGTCAGGGTTCCTACGAGCAGTACTTC.

The rearrangement uses TRBV24-1 and TRBJ1-1; D is unresolved. Germline V gives CDR1 KGHDR, CDR2 SFDVKD. The CDR3 runs to 13 residues. Trimming removed 3 bases from V and 1 base from J, with 5 bases in between. The CDR3 region is CATSDRWNTEAFF. DNA for the CDR3: TGTGCCACCAGTGATAGGTGGAACACTGAAGCTTTCTTT.

This chain links TRBV27 with TRBJ1-2; the D is unclear. This CDR3 is 20 amino acids long. Looked up from germline, CDR1 is MNHEY and CDR2 is SMNVEV (reference sequence). The ends were cut back, 6 bases at V and 1 base at J, with 30 bases in the middle. The CDR3 nucleotides read TGTGCCAGCAGCCCGACTTACCGATTGATGGGCAGGTCCTTTAACTATGGCTACACCTTC. Residues: CASSPTYRLMGRSFNYGYTF.